This T cell receptor (beta chain) is drawn from a study of T cells in localized non-small cell lung cancer. General study results and limits: For the top 100 tumor clones, a median about 62 also appeared in adjacent lung. Because sequencing included only one region (of the tumor), heterogeneity remains possible. There was higher T cell clonality in uninvolved adjacent lung than in tumor, and it was highest there.

In the case of this clone: Its antigen is unknown.

Assay used: immunoSEQ multiplex PCR; TCRdb lists only in-frame clones, some missing. This table has tens of thousands of clones, 92% appearing once. The germline V and J ends were trimmed by 1 base and 1 base, with 10 bases remaining between them. Per the germline V gene, CDR1 is SEHNR and CDR2 is FQNEAQ (reference sequence). There are 15 residues in the CDR3. This TCR derives from a woman aged 35 to 70 with stage III lung adenocarcinoma. The chain couples TRBV7-9 to TRBJ1-1; D call uncertain. The sequences come from peripheral blood mononuclear cells, collected before any cancer treatment. CDR3 loop: CASSLGGFSNTEAFF. The CDR3 region has the DNA TGTGCCAGCAGCTTAGGTGGGTTTTCGAACACTGAAGCTTTCTTT.